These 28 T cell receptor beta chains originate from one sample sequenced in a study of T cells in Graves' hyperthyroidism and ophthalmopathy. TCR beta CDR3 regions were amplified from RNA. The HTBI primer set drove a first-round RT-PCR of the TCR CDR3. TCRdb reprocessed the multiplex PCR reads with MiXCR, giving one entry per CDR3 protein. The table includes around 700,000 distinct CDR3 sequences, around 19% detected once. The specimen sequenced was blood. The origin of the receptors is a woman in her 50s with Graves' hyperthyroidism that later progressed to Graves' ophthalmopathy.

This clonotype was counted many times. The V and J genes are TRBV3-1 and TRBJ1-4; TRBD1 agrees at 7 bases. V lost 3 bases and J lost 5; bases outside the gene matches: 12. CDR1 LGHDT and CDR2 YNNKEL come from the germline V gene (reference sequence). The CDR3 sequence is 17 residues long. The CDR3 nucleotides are TGTGCCAGCAGCCACCTGACAGGGAACGAGTTAAATGAAAAACTGTTTTTT. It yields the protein CASSHLTGNELNEKLFF.

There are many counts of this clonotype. CDR3 amino acids: CASSFDGSSYNEQFF. CDR3 nucleotides: TGCGCCAGCAGCTTTGACGGAAGCTCCTACAATGAGCAGTTCTTC. This chain uses TRBV5-1 with TRBJ2-1; unclear D gene. CDR3 length equals 15 residues. The V gene lost 2 bases and the J gene lost 0 bases, with 9 bases spanning the gap. CDR1 and CDR2 (germline): SGHRS, YFSETQ.

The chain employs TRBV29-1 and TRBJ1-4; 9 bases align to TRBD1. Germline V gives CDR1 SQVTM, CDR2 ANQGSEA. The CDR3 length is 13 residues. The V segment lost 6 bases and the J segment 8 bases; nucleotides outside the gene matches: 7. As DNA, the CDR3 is TGCAGCGTCTCCGGGACAGGGAACGAAAAACTGTTTTTT. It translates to CSVSGTGNEKLFF.

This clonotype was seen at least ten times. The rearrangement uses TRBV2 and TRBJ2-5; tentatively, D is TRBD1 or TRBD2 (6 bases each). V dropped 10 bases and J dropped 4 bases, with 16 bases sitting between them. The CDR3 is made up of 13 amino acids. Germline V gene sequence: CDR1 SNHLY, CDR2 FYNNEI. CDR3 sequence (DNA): TGTGCCACCGCCGGAGGGGGTCGAGAGACCCAGTACTTC. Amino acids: CATAGGGRETQYF.

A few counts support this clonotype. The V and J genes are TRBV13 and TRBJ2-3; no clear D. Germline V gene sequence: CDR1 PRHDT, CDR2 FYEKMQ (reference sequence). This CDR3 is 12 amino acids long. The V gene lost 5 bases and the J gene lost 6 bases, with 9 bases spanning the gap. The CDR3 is CASSISGDTQYF. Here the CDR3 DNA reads TGTGCCAGCAGCATATCGGGCGATACGCAGTATTTT.

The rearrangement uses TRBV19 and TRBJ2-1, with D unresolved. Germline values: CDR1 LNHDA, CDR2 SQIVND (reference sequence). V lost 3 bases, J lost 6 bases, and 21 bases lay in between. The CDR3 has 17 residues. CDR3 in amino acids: CASSIGPHYSQSNEQFF. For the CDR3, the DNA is TGTGCCAGTAGTATTGGTCCCCATTACTCGCAGAGCAATGAGCAGTTCTTC.

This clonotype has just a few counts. The CDR3 region is CASSFGQGYDNYGYTF. The CDR3 region has the DNA TGTGCCAGCAGTTTTGGACAGGGTTACGATAACTATGGCTACACCTTC. The J gene is TRBJ1-2, the V gene TRBV12-3 or TRBV12-4, with TRBD1 matching over 8 bases. The trim removed 3 bases at V and 1 base at J, leaving 7 bases unmatched. The CDR3 has 16 residues.

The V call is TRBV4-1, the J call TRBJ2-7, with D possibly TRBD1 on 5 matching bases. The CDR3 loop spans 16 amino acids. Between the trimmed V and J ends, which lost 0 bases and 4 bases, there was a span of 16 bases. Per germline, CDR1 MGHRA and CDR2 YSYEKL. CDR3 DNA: TGCGCCAGCAGCCAAGAAGGATGGACAACGTTATACGAGCAGTACTTC. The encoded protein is CASSQEGWTTLYEQYF.

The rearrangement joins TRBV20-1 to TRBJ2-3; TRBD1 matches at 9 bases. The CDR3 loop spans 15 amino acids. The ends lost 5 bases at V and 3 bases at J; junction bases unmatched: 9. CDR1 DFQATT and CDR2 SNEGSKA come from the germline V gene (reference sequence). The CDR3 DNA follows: TGCAGTGCTGAGACAGGGGGGACCTTAACAGATACGCAGTATTTT. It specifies CSAETGGTLTDTQYF.

Here the CDR3 DNA reads TGTGCCTGGAGCGCCCGAGTACTAACCTTGCGGGGCACTGAAGCTTTCTTT. Residues: CAWSARVLTLRGTEAFF. V usage is TRBV30 and J usage is TRBJ1-1; D ambiguous. The V gene's germline CDR1 is GTSNPN and CDR2 SVGIG (reference sequence). With 3 bases removed from V and 4 bases from J, the gap between germline ends came to 24 bases. This CDR3 region has 17 residues.

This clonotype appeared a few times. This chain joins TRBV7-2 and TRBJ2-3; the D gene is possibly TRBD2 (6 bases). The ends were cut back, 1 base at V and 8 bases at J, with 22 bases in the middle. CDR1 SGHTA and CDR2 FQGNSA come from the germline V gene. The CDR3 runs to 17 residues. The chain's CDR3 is CASSLVRRGPTGGTQYF. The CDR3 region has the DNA TGTGCCAGCAGCTTAGTGCGGCGGGGCCCCACAGGTGGTACGCAGTATTTT.

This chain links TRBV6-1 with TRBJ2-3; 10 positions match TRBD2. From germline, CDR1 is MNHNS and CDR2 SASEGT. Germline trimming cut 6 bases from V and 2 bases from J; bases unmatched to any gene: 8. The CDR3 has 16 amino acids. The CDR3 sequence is CASRNLAGGTTDTQYF. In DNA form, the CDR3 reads TGTGCCAGCAGGAATTTAGCGGGGGGAACCACAGATACGCAGTATTTT.

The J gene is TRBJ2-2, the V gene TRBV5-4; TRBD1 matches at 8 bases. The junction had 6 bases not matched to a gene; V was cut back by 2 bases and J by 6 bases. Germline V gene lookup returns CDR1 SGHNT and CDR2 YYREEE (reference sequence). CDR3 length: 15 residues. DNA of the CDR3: TGTGCCAGCAGCTTCCCGGCAGGGGGCGCCGGGGAGCTGTTTTTT. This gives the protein CASSFPAGGAGELFF.

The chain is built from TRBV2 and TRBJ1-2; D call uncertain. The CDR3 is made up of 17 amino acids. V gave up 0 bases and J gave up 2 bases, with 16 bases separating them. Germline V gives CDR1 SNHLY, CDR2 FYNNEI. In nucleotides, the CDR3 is TGTGCCAGCAGTGAAGCCACGAACTTTGTGGGGAACTATGGCTACACCTTC. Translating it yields CASSEATNFVGNYGYTF.

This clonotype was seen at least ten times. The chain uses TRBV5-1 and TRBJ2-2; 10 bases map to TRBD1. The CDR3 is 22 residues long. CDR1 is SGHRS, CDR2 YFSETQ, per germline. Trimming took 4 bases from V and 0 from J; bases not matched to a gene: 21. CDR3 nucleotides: TGCGCCAGCAGCAAGGAAACCGGGACAGGGGACCTCTTTAAGACGAACACCGGGGAGCTGTTTTTT. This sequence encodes CASSKETGTGDLFKTNTGELFF.

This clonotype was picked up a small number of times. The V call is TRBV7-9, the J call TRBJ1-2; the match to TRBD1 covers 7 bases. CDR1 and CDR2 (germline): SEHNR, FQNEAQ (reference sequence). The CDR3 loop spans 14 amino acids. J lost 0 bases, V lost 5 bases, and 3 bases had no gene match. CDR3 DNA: TGTGCCAGCAGCGCGGGACAGTCTAACTATGGCTACACCTTC. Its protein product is CASSAGQSNYGYTF.

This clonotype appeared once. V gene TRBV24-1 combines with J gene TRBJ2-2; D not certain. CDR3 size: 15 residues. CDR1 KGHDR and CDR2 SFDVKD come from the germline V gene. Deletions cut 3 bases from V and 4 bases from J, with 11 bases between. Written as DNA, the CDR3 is TGTGCCACCAGTGATACCCAAGGGCTCACCGGGGAGCTGTTTTTT. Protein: CATSDTQGLTGELFF.

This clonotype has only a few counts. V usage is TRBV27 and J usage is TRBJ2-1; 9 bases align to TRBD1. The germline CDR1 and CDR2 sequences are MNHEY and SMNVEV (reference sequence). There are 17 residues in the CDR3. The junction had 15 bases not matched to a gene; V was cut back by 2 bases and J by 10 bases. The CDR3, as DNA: TGTGCCAGCAGTTTAGCCCGATTCGGACAGGGGCTACAAGAGCAGTTCTTC. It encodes CASSLARFGQGLQEQFF.

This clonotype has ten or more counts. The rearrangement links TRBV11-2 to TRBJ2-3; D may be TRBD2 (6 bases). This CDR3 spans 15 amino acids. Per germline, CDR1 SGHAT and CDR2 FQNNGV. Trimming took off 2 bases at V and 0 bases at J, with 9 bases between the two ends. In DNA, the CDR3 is TGTGCCAGCAGCTTATGGGGACTGAGCACAGATACGCAGTATTTT. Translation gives CASSLWGLSTDTQYF.

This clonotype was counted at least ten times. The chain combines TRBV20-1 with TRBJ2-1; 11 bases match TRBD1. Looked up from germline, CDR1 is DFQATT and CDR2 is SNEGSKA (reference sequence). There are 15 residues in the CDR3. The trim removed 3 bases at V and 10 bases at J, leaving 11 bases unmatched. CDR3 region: CSASPWDRGTGEQFF. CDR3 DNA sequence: TGCAGTGCTAGCCCCTGGGACAGGGGGACCGGAGAGCAGTTCTTC.

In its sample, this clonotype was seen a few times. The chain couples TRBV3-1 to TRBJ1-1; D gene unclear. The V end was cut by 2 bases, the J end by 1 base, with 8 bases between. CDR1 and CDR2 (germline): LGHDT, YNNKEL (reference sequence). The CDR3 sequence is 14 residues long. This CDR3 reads CASSQKNQNTEAFF. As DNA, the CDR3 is TGTGCCAGCAGCCAAAAAAATCAGAACACTGAAGCTTTCTTT.

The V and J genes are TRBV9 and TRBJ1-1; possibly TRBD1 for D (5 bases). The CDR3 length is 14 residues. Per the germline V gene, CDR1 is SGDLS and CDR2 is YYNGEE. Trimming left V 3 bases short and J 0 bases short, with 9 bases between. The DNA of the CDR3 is TGTGCCAGCAGCGGTACCAGGGTGAACACTGAAGCTTTCTTT. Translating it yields CASSGTRVNTEAFF.

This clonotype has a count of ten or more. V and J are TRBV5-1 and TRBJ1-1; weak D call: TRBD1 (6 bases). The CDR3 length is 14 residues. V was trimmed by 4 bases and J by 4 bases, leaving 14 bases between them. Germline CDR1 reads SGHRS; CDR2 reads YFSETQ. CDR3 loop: CASSPTGDRTEAFF. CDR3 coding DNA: TGCGCCAGCAGCCCGACAGGAGACCGCACTGAAGCTTTCTTT.

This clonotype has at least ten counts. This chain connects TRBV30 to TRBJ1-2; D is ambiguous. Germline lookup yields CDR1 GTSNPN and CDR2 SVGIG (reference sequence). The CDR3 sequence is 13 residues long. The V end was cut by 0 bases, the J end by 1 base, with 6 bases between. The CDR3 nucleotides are TGTGCCTGGAGTGTACAACATAACTATGGCTACACCTTC. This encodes CAWSVQHNYGYTF.

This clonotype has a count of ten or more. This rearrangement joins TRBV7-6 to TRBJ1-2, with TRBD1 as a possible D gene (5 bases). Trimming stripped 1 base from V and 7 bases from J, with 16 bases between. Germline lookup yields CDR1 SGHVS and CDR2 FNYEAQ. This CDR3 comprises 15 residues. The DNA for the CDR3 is TGTGCCAGCAGCTTAGTGGGTTCGGGGCAATCTGGCTACACCTTC. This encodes CASSLVGSGQSGYTF. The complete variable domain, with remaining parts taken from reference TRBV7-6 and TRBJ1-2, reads GAGVSQSPRYKVTKRGQDVALRCDPISGHVSLYWYRQALGQGPEFLTYFNYEAQQDKSGLPNDRFSAERPEGSISTLTIQRTEQRDSAMYRCASSLVGSGQSGYTFGSGTRLTVV.

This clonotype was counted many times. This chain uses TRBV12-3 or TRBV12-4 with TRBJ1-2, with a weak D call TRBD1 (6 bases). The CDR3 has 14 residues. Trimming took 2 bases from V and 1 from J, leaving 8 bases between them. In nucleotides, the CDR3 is TGTGCCAGCAGTTTACAGGGGCGTAACTATGGCTACACCTTC. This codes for CASSLQGRNYGYTF.

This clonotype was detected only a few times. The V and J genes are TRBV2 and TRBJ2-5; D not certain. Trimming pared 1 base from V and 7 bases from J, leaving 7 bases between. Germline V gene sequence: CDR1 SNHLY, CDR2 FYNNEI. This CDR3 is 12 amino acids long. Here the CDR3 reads CASSEGAVTQYF. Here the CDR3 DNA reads TGTGCCAGCAGTGAAGGGGCTGTGACCCAGTACTTC.

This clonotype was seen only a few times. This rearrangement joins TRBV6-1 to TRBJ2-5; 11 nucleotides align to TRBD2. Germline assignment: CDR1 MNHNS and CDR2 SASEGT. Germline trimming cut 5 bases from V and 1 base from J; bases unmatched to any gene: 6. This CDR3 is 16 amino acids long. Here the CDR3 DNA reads TGTGCCAGCAGTTCCCGACTAGCGGGGTTCCAAGAGACCCAGTACTTC. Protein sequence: CASSSRLAGFQETQYF.